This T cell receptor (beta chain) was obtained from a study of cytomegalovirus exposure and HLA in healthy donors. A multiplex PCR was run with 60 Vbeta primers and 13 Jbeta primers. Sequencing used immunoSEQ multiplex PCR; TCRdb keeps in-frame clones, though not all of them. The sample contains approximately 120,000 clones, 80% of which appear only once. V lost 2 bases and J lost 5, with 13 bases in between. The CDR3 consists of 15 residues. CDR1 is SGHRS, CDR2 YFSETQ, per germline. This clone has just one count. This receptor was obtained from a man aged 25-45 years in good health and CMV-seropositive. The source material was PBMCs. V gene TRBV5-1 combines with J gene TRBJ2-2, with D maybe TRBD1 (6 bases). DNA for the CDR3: TGCGCCAGCAGCTTAAGTCAGGGGATAACCGGGGAGCTGTTTTTT. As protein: CASSLSQGITGELFF.